What follows are 6 T cell receptor beta chains derived from one specimen sequenced in a study of Graves' ophthalmopathy and Graves' hyperthyroidism. Using RNA transcripts, the TCR beta CDR3 regions were amplified. The authors performed first-round RT-PCR with HTBI primers and then a second-round multiplex PCR. TCRdb re-analysed the multiplex PCR reads in MiXCR, keeping a single row per CDR3 protein. Of about 210,000 distinct CDR3 sequences listed, 25% to 35% are singletons. Sequenced material: peripheral blood. The receptor source for this set is a man aged 50 to 60 with Graves' ophthalmopathy.

This clonotype was seen at least ten times. V is TRBV12-3 or TRBV12-4 and J is TRBJ1-2; D gene unclear. The CDR3 spans 12 residues. V dropped 4 bases and J dropped 2 bases, with 5 bases sitting between them. The CDR3 loop reads CASSSENYGYTF. In DNA, the CDR3 is TGTGCCAGCAGTTCCGAAAACTATGGCTACACCTTC.

The sample holds many counts of this clonotype. CDR3 amino acids: CAWSSQGGYEQYF. CDR3 nucleotide sequence: TGTGCCTGGAGTTCACAGGGAGGGTACGAGCAGTACTTC. The chain carries TRBV30 and TRBJ2-7, with D perhaps matching TRBD2 (7 bases). V was shortened by 2 bases and J by 4 bases, with 12 bases between the two germline ends. Per the germline V gene, CDR1 is GTSNPN and CDR2 is SVGIG (reference sequence). This CDR3 has 13 amino acids. The full variable domain, in which reference TRBV30 and TRBJ2-7 provide the parts outside the CDR3, is SQTIHQWPATLVQPVGSPLSLECTVEGTSNPNLYWYRQAAGRGLQLLFYSVGIGQISSEVPQNLSASRPQDRQFILSSKKLLLSDSGFYLCAWSSQGGYEQYFGPGTRLTVT.

This clonotype was counted ten times or more. V gene TRBV12-3 or TRBV12-4 combines with J gene TRBJ2-7; D perhaps matches TRBD2 (5 bases). The V end lost 3 bases, the J end lost 9 bases, and 18 bases lay between the germline ends. The CDR3 length is 14 residues. CDR3 amino acids: CASSFNLAPSGQYF. CDR3 in DNA: TGTGCCAGCAGTTTCAACCTAGCCCCATCTGGGCAGTACTTC.

This chain links TRBV12-3 or TRBV12-4 with TRBJ1-5; D perhaps matches TRBD1 (5 bases). Trimming took 3 bases from V and 6 from J, leaving 15 bases between them. This CDR3 region has 15 residues. The CDR3 region has the DNA TGTGCCAGCAGTTTGGGGCAGGGAGGAAGTCAGCCCCAGCATTTT. Protein: CASSLGQGGSQPQHF.

In this sample, this clonotype turned up many times. The chain couples TRBV20-1 to TRBJ1-1, with D tentatively TRBD1 (5 bases). Germline values: CDR1 DFQATT, CDR2 SNEGSKA (reference sequence). Trimming removed 0 bases from V and 4 bases from J, with 15 bases in between. The CDR3 totals 15 residues. CDR3: CSARDPTGGSTEAFF. Here the CDR3 DNA reads TGCAGTGCTAGAGATCCGACGGGGGGGAGCACTGAAGCTTTCTTT.

This clonotype was recorded many times. The chain recombines TRBV20-1 with TRBJ2-7; 11 bases align to TRBD2. The CDR3 is made up of 14 amino acids. J gave up 2 bases and V 5 bases, and 5 bases lay outside the gene matches. Germline V gene sequence: CDR1 DFQATT, CDR2 SNEGSKA (reference sequence). The CDR3 spells CSAGGTSGAYEQYF. The CDR3 nucleotides are TGCAGTGCTGGCGGGACTAGCGGTGCCTACGAGCAGTACTTC.